A selection of T cell receptor beta chains follows, all from one sample in a study of T cells in Graves' hyperthyroidism and ophthalmopathy. TCRdb re-called the multiplex PCR reads with MiXCR, one entry per CDR3 protein. The sample yields approximately 360,000 distinct CDR3 sequences, less than 20% seen once. Sequencing was carried out using blood. The receptors here all came from a woman aged 18-29 years with Graves' hyperthyroidism that later progressed to Graves' ophthalmopathy. CDR3s include the opening cysteine and the closing phenylalanine or tryptophan. A D gene is named only where the DNA matches it firmly. Expanded clones are given a class, and other clones once, few, many or no size at all.

V gene	D gene	J gene	clone size	CDR3 DNA	CDR3 protein
TRBV6-1	TRBD1	TRBJ1-2	many	TGTGCCAGCAGTATCGCCTCGGACAGGGGGGATGGCTACACCTTC	CASSIASDRGDGYTF
TRBV5-1	NA	TRBJ2-7	NA	TGCGCCAGCAGCTTCTACAATAGTGGCGACGAGCAGTACTTC	CASSFYNSGDEQYF
TRBV3-1	TRBD2	TRBJ2-1	many	TGTGCCAGCAGCCAAGGAAGCGGGAGACCCTACAATGAGCAGTTCTTC	CASSQGSGRPYNEQFF
TRBV3-1	NA	TRBJ2-2	many	TGTGCCAGCAGCCAAGATCGGGCCAGCTACCGAACCGGGGAGCTGTTTTTT	CASSQDRASYRTGELFF
TRBV29-1	NA	TRBJ2-7	many	TGCAGCGTTGATCTATGCGTGGGGCAGGAGGTCTACGAGCAGTACTTC	CSVDLCVGQEVYEQYF
TRBV3-1	TRBD1	TRBJ2-3	many	TGTGCCAGCAGCCACGGGACAGCTACAGATACGCAGTATTTT	CASSHGTATDTQYF
TRBV6-2/TRBV6-3	TRBD2	TRBJ2-2	few	TGTGCCAGCAGTTACGGACTAGATTCGGCCGGGGAGCTGTTTTTT	CASSYGLDSAGELFF
TRBV7-9	TRBD2	TRBJ2-3	NA	TGTGCCAGCAGCCCGGGACTAGCGGGAGCAGTAGATACGCAGTATTTT	CASSPGLAGAVDTQYF
TRBV27	TRBD2	TRBJ2-7	few	TGTGCCAGCAGGTTGAGCGGGGGAACCTACGAGCAGTACTTC	CASRLSGGTYEQYF
TRBV13	NA	TRBJ2-7	few	TGTGCCAGCAGCTTGGCGGAACTCTACGAGCAGTACTTC	CASSLAELYEQYF
TRBV2	NA	TRBJ1-1	NA	TGTGCCAGCACCCTTCGGGTAGTGAACACTGAAGCTTTCTTT	CASTLRVVNTEAFF
TRBV28	NA	TRBJ1-5	medium-sized	TGTGCCAGCCGACAGTCGAGCAATCAGCCCCAGCATTTT	CASRQSSNQPQHF
TRBV7-9	NA	TRBJ2-7	many	TGTGCCAGCAGCTTAGGCACTACCTTTCACTACGAGCAGTACTTC	CASSLGTTFHYEQYF
TRBV7-2	TRBD2	TRBJ2-7	many	TGTGCCAGCAGTGCGGGAGCCCCATACGAGCAGTACTTC	CASSAGAPYEQYF
TRBV6-1	NA	TRBJ1-1	many	TGTGCCAGCAGTGAAGCCACCCGGGGTGAAGCTTTCTTT	CASSEATRGEAFF
TRBV6-1	TRBD2	TRBJ2-7	NA	TGTGCCAGCACCCCTCTTATCGGCGGACTAGCCGTTTACGAGCAGTACTTC	CASTPLIGGLAVYEQYF
TRBV5-1	NA	TRBJ1-1	many	TGCGCCAGCAGCTTGTCAGTCGTGTTTAGCCACATGAACACTGAAGCTTTCTTT	CASSLSVVFSHMNTEAFF
TRBV24-1	NA	TRBJ2-1	NA	TGTGCCACCAGTGTCGCGACGACATTTAGGAACAATGAGCAGTTCTTC	CATSVATTFRNNEQFF
TRBV28	TRBD2	TRBJ2-7	many	TGTGCCACCGATGGCCCCCGCGGGAGCCACTACGAGCAGTACTTC	CATDGPRGSHYEQYF
TRBV2	NA	TRBJ2-7	few	TGTGCCAGCATGAGGGAGCTTAGCGACGAGCAGTACTTC	CASMRELSDEQYF
TRBV20-1	TRBD2	TRBJ2-1	NA	TGCAGTGCTAGACCCCGACTAGCGGGAAGGGGCAATGAGCAGTTCTTC	CSARPRLAGRGNEQFF
TRBV27	NA	TRBJ1-1	NA	TGTGCCAGCCAAGGACCGATCGACACTGAAGCTTTCTTT	CASQGPIDTEAFF
TRBV27	NA	TRBJ2-1	many	TGTGCCAGCAGTTTAGAGGAGTACAATGAGCAGTTCTTC	CASSLEEYNEQFF
TRBV30	NA	TRBJ2-5	few	TGTGCCTGGAGTCACCTGTACCAAGAGACCCAGTACTTC	CAWSHLYQETQYF
TRBV6-2/TRBV6-3	TRBD1	TRBJ1-1	NA	TGTGCCAGCAGTTACCATCCGGGACAGGGTTCCACTGAAGCTTTCTTT	CASSYHPGQGSTEAFF
TRBV6-5	NA	TRBJ2-2	NA	TGTGCCAGCAGTTACACAGGGAACACCGGGGAGCTGTTTTTT	CASSYTGNTGELFF
TRBV6-1	TRBD2	TRBJ2-7	many	TGTGCCAGCAGTGAACGCCTAGCGGGAGCCGAGCAGTACTTC	CASSERLAGAEQYF
TRBV7-2	NA	TRBJ2-7	many	TGTGCCAGCAGCTTAGCGGGGGCGAGGGATGAGCAGTACTTC	CASSLAGARDEQYF
TRBV27	NA	TRBJ2-3	NA	TGTGCCAGCAGTTTATCCCCCGTAGGCACAGATACGCAGTATTTT	CASSLSPVGTDTQYF
TRBV7-8	TRBD2	TRBJ2-3	many	TGTGCCAGCAGCTTACGTACGCTAGCGGGTAATCGGGCAGATACGCAGTATTTT	CASSLRTLAGNRADTQYF
TRBV28	TRBD1	TRBJ1-5	many	TGTGCCAGCAGAACGCGGGACAGAAGCAATCAGCCCCAGCATTTT	CASRTRDRSNQPQHF
TRBV7-8	NA	TRBJ1-6	many	TGTGCCAGCAGCTTATCTCCGGGGATCAATTCACCCCTCCACTTT	CASSLSPGINSPLHF
TRBV5-8	TRBD2	TRBJ2-7	NA	TGTGCCAGCATTCGTAATCGGCTAGCGGGATCCCCTTACGAGCAGTACTTC	CASIRNRLAGSPYEQYF
TRBV6-2/TRBV6-3	NA	TRBJ2-3	many	TGTGCCAGCAGTACCACCTCAGCGGAAAAACACACAGATACGCAGTATTTT	CASSTTSAEKHTDTQYF
TRBV2	NA	TRBJ1-1	many	TGTGCCAGTAACCGGGGAGACACTGAAGCTTTCTTT	CASNRGDTEAFF
TRBV20-1	NA	TRBJ2-5	many	TGCAGTGCTAGAGATGAGGGGTCCGGGCGAGAGACCCAGTACTTC	CSARDEGSGRETQYF
TRBV2	NA	TRBJ1-6	many	TGTGCCAGCAGCGGGGAGGGTAATTCACCCCTCCACTTT	CASSGEGNSPLHF